This TCR beta chain was documented in a study of blood T cell repertoires in COVID-19. The CDR3 extends over 14 amino acids. CDR1 GTSNPN and CDR2 SVGIG come from the germline V gene (reference sequence). Trimming at V came to 2 bases and at J to 3 bases, leaving 5 bases not matched to a gene. Measured with immunoSEQ multiplex PCR; TCRdb has only the in-frame clones, and not every one. This sample carries around 250,000 clones, around 83% of them seen once, and the ten largest clones take about 7%. The TCR was taken from a woman aged 45-65 years who had been exposed to COVID-19. This chain uses TRBV30 with TRBJ2-3, with 7 bases identical to TRBD2. Specimen: PBMCs or T cells enriched from blood (not recorded which). The CDR3 is CAWSPLARTDTQYF. The CDR3 nucleotides read TGTGCCTGGAGTCCACTAGCGAGAACAGATACGCAGTATTTT.